Shown below are 20 T cell receptor beta chains from a single sample sequenced in a study of blood T cell repertoires in COVID-19. Sequencing used immunoSEQ multiplex PCR; TCRdb keeps in-frame clones, though not all of them. Of approximately 200,000 clones detected, 85% to 90% appear once; the ten largest clones hold 0.95% to 1.5%. The source material was PBMCs or T cells enriched from blood (not recorded which). These receptors came from a young man who had recovered from COVID-19.

This chain uses TRBV30 with TRBJ1-6; a weak D match, TRBD1 (6 bases). Germline V gene lookup returns CDR1 GTSNPN and CDR2 SVGIG (reference sequence). Trimming left V 0 bases short and J 9 bases short, with 6 bases between. The CDR3 is 12 residues long. The CDR3 nucleotides are TGTGCCTGGAGTGTACAGGGTTCACCCCTCCACTTT. It translates to CAWSVQGSPLHF.

In the case of this clone: Its ends do not fully match the called genes, so a read error is possible. The chain recombines TRBV5-1 with TRBJ1-3; 10 bases are a match to TRBD1. The CDR3 runs 16 residues. Germline V gene data show CDR1 as SGHRS and CDR2 as YFSETQ. CDR3 protein: CASTLGPGTGANTIYF. Written as DNA, the CDR3 is TGCGCCAGCACCTTGGGTCCCGGGACAGGGGCAAACACCATATATTTT.

The J gene is TRBJ2-4, the V gene TRBV11-2; 7 bases align to TRBD1. There are 17 residues in the CDR3. J lost 0 bases, V lost 3 bases, and 8 bases had no gene match. The germline CDR1 and CDR2 sequences are SGHAT and FQNNGV. The CDR3 region has the DNA TGTGCCAGCAGCTTGGGACAGACACTACTAGCCAAAAACATTCAGTACTTC. The encoded protein is CASSLGQTLLAKNIQYF.

The chain recombines TRBV7-8 with TRBJ2-7; D perhaps matches TRBD1 (6 bases). The germline V gene has CDR1 SGHVS and CDR2 FQNEAQ. The CDR3 is made up of 14 amino acids. V shed 8 bases and J shed 2 bases, with 16 bases lying between them. CDR3 nucleotide sequence: TGTGCCAGCTCCACTCAAGGACAGACCTACGAGCAGTACTTC. It codes for CASSTQGQTYEQYF.

This clone was picked up one time. The chain combines TRBV5-1 with TRBJ2-7; tentative D call: TRBD1 (6 bases). The CDR3 totals 12 residues. CDR1 is SGHRS, CDR2 YFSETQ, per germline. The V gene lost 3 bases and the J gene lost 5 bases, with 9 bases spanning the gap. Here the CDR3 reads CASSSGTNEQYF. DNA of the CDR3: TGCGCCAGCAGCTCCGGGACAAACGAGCAGTACTTC.

The chain employs TRBV4-3 and TRBJ1-1; possibly TRBD1 for D (5 bases). This CDR3 is 14 amino acids long. The V gene lost 1 base and the J gene lost 1 base, with 7 bases spanning the gap. Germline CDR1 is LGHNA and CDR2 is YSLEER. CDR3 sequence: CASSQVQGNTEAFF. The CDR3, as DNA: TGCGCCAGCAGCCAAGTGCAGGGGAACACTGAAGCTTTCTTT.

The V and J genes are TRBV19 and TRBJ1-5, with 7 bases matching TRBD1. This CDR3 is built from 14 residues. Germline V gene data show CDR1 as LNHDA and CDR2 as SQIVND (reference sequence). The V segment lost 4 bases and the J segment 3 bases; nucleotides outside the gene matches: 3. The CDR3 sequence is CASSTGQFNQPQHF. Written as DNA, the CDR3 is TGTGCCAGTAGTACGGGACAGTTCAATCAGCCCCAGCATTTT. Full variable domain (missing parts from reference TRBV19 and TRBJ1-5): DGGITQSPKYLFRKEGQNVTLSCEQNLNHDAMYWYRQDPGQGLRLIYYSQIVNDFQKGDIAEGYSVSREKKESFPLTVTSAQKNPTAFYLCASSTGQFNQPQHFGDGTRLSIL.

The genes are TRBV5-4 and TRBJ2-1, with 8 bases lining up with TRBD1. In germline, CDR1 is SGHNT, CDR2 YYREEE (reference sequence). Germline trimming cut 4 bases from V and 7 bases from J; bases unmatched to any gene: 10. The CDR3 is 15 residues long. The CDR3 DNA reads TGTGCCAGCAGCGCGTTACGGACAGGGACTAATGAGCAGTTCTTC. The encoded protein is CASSALRTGTNEQFF.

This chain links TRBV11-1 with TRBJ2-3; D possibly corresponds to TRBD2 (6 bases). V dropped 6 bases and J dropped 4 bases, with 11 bases sitting between them. This CDR3 has 13 amino acids. Germline loops: CDR1 SGHAT, CDR2 FQDESV (reference sequence). CDR3 sequence: CASSRRLADTQYF. The DNA for the CDR3 is TGTGCCAGCAGTCGAAGACTAGCAGATACGCAGTATTTT.

Only a few counts were recorded for this clone. The chain joins TRBV29-1 to TRBJ1-2, with D perhaps TRBD1 (5 bases). The CDR3 covers 14 residues. CDR1 is SQVTM and CDR2 is ANQGSEA in the germline V gene. Trimming cost V 6 bases and J 7 bases, with 21 bases left between them. CDR3 in amino acids: CSVGGGRIQSGYTF. DNA for the CDR3: TGCAGCGTGGGGGGTGGCAGGATCCAGTCTGGCTACACCTTC.

The chain employs TRBV19 and TRBJ2-5; D may be TRBD1 (5 bases). The ends were cut back, 5 bases at V and 4 bases at J, with 20 bases in the middle. Germline V gene lookup returns CDR1 LNHDA and CDR2 SQIVND (reference sequence). This CDR3 region has 16 residues. The CDR3: CASSLGDGPTGETQYF. For the CDR3, the DNA is TGTGCCAGTAGTCTAGGGGATGGGCCCACAGGAGAGACCCAGTACTTC.

V gene TRBV27 combines with J gene TRBJ2-3; 8 bases map to TRBD1. The CDR3 consists of 13 residues. Germline V gene lookup returns CDR1 MNHEY and CDR2 SMNVEV (reference sequence). The V segment lost 5 bases and the J segment 4 bases; nucleotides outside the gene matches: 2. CDR3 sequence: CASSTDRADTQYF. The CDR3 DNA reads as TGTGCCAGCAGTACGGACAGGGCAGATACGCAGTATTTT.

The V call is TRBV18, the J call TRBJ2-2, with TRBD1 matching over 9 bases. Germline CDR1 and CDR2: KGHSH and LQKENI. V dropped 2 bases and J dropped 0; count of bases not matched to a gene: 7. The CDR3 covers 18 residues. CDR3 in DNA: TGTGCCAGCTCACCAACCGGGACAGGGACTACGAACACCGGGGAGCTGTTTTTT. Its translation: CASSPTGTGTTNTGELFF.

V and J are TRBV10-3 and TRBJ2-3; 10 bases agree with TRBD2. CDR1 is ENHRY and CDR2 is SYGVKD in the germline V gene. The junction had 9 bases not matched to a gene; V was cut back by 3 bases and J by 3 bases. The CDR3 is 17 amino acids. For the CDR3, the DNA is TGTGCCATCAGTGACGGGACTCTAGCGGGAGCAACAGATACGCAGTATTTT. This translates into CAISDGTLAGATDTQYF.

The rearrangement links TRBV4-1 to TRBJ2-1; TRBD2 agrees at 10 bases. The germline V gene encodes CDR1 MGHRA and CDR2 YSYEKL. The CDR3 totals 16 residues. The junction had 6 bases not matched to a gene; V was cut back by 1 base and J by 6 bases. Here the CDR3 reads CASSQVLGLALNEQFF. CDR3 sequence (DNA): TGCGCCAGCAGCCAAGTCCTGGGACTAGCGCTCAATGAGCAGTTCTTC.

The rearrangement links TRBV30 to TRBJ2-2; D gene uncertain. Trimming pared 2 bases from V and 8 bases from J, leaving 12 bases between. CDR1 GTSNPN and CDR2 SVGIG come from the germline V gene (reference sequence). This CDR3 has 13 amino acids. CDR3 residues: CAWSRGSRGELFF. The CDR3 region has the DNA TGTGCCTGGAGTCGAGGCTCGAGGGGGGAGCTGTTTTTT.

The chain recombines TRBV5-8 with TRBJ1-2; 8 nucleotides match TRBD1. Germline V gene data show CDR1 as SGHTS and CDR2 as YDEGEE. The CDR3 has 14 amino acids. V lost 4 bases to trimming and J lost 4 bases; unmatched junction nucleotides: 6. The CDR3, as DNA: TGTGCCAGCAGCCTCGGGCAGGGGGCCTATGGCTACACCTTC. Its translation is CASSLGQGAYGYTF.

The J gene is TRBJ2-4, the V gene TRBV19; 12 bases map to TRBD2. The CDR3 totals 16 residues. Germline CDR1 and CDR2: LNHDA and SQIVND (reference sequence). Trimming took 5 bases from V and 6 from J; bases not matched to a gene: 8. The CDR3 spells CASSAKTSGRGNIQYF. CDR3 in DNA: TGTGCCAGTAGTGCAAAGACTAGCGGGAGAGGAAACATTCAGTACTTC.

V gene TRBV11-2 combines with J gene TRBJ1-5; no definite D call. Deletions cut 3 bases from V and 5 bases from J, with 8 bases between. CDR1 and CDR2 (germline): SGHAT, FQNNGV. This CDR3 region has 13 residues. The CDR3 DNA sequence: TGTGCCAGCAGCTTCCGGGAGGATCAGCCCCAGCATTTT. Translated: CASSFREDQPQHF.

The chain links TRBV5-4 to TRBJ2-2; TRBD2 matches at 9 bases. In germline, CDR1 is SGHNT, CDR2 YYREEE (reference sequence). This CDR3 has 16 residues. Trimming cost V 0 bases and J 7 bases; bases outside gene matches: 7. The CDR3 loop reads CASSLVAGALGGELFF. The CDR3 nucleotides read TGTGCCAGCAGCTTGGTAGCGGGAGCTTTAGGCGGGGAGCTGTTTTTT.